The next 15 T cell receptor beta chains were all read from a single sample in a study of blood T cell repertoires in COVID-19. Method: immunoSEQ multiplex PCR; TCRdb's copy keeps in-frame clones and lacks some. The sample shows 250,000 or so clones, about 89% of them seen only once. The source material was PBMCs or T cells enriched from blood (not recorded which). Receptors were obtained from a woman aged 18-30 years who had recovered from COVID-19.

This rearrangement joins TRBV11-3 to TRBJ1-2; D perhaps matches TRBD1 (6 bases). The CDR3 is 15 amino acids. V lost 1 base, J lost 5 bases, and 14 bases lay in between. Per the germline V gene, CDR1 is SGHNT and CDR2 is YENEEA. The CDR3 here is CASSLGYRDQYGYTF. CDR3 nucleotide sequence: TGTGCCAGCAGCTTAGGATACAGGGATCAGTATGGCTACACCTTC.

The genes are TRBV3-1 (or the pseudogene TRBV3-2) and TRBJ2-1; 8 bases align to TRBD2. The CDR3 extends over 16 amino acids. Trimming at V came to 3 bases and at J to 2 bases, leaving 6 bases not matched to a gene. CDR1 is LGHDT and CDR2 is YNNKEL in the germline V gene (reference sequence). For the CDR3, the DNA is TGTGCCAGCAGCCATGAGGGAGCGGGGGCCTACAATGAGCAGTTCTTC. Its protein is CASSHEGAGAYNEQFF.

The V call is TRBV3-1 (or the pseudogene TRBV3-2), the J call TRBJ1-1; D is unresolved. Between the trimmed V and J ends, which lost 1 base and 2 bases, there was a span of 11 bases. This CDR3 comprises 15 residues. Germline V CDR1 and CDR2: LGHDT, YNNKEL (reference sequence). CDR3 bases: TGTGCCAGCAGCCAAGGGTACGGGTCCAACACTGAAGCTTTCTTT. Translation: CASSQGYGSNTEAFF.

The rearrangement links TRBV10-3 to TRBJ1-2; 8 positions agree with TRBD1. Germline CDR1 is ENHRY and CDR2 is SYGVKD. The trim removed 6 bases at V and 0 bases at J, leaving 15 bases unmatched. The CDR3 is made up of 18 amino acids. The CDR3 is CAIRVTGALSRANYGYTF. The DNA for the CDR3 is TGTGCCATCAGGGTGACAGGGGCCTTGTCTCGAGCTAACTATGGCTACACCTTC.

The chain carries TRBV24-1 and TRBJ2-1; D call uncertain. This CDR3 spans 16 amino acids. Germline V CDR1 and CDR2: KGHDR, SFDVKD. V lost 4 bases and J lost 3, with 15 bases in between. The CDR3 reads CATSDTSLANYNEQFF. The CDR3 DNA is TGTGCCACCAGTGACACCTCGTTAGCCAACTACAATGAGCAGTTCTTC.

This chain joins TRBV5-1 and TRBJ2-3; D may be TRBD2 (5 bases). In germline, CDR1 is SGHRS, CDR2 YFSETQ. V was pared by 7 bases and J by 0 bases, with 12 bases between. The CDR3 contains 14 residues. The CDR3 sequence: CASSIGLSTDTQYF. Written as DNA, the CDR3 is TGCGCCAGCTCGATAGGACTGAGCACAGATACGCAGTATTTT.

This chain joins TRBV7-9 and TRBJ1-5; no firm D call. Trimming removed 1 base at V and 5 bases at J, with 6 bases between. Germline-derived CDR1 and CDR2 are SEHNR and FQNEAQ (reference sequence). The CDR3 is made up of 13 amino acids. The CDR3, as DNA: TGTGCCAGCAGCTTAGAGGGAGATCAGCCCCAGCATTTT. It codes for CASSLEGDQPQHF. Using reference TRBV7-9 and TRBJ1-5 for the parts outside the CDR3, the full variable domain is DTGVSQNPRHKITKRGQNVTFRCDPISEHNRLYWYRQTLGQGPEFLTYFQNEAQLEKSRLLSDRFSAERPKGSFSTLEIQRTEQGDSAMYLCASSLEGDQPQHFGDGTRLSIL.

The V and J genes are TRBV10-3 and TRBJ2-1; 7 bases match TRBD2. The CDR3 has 15 amino acids. Germline V gives CDR1 ENHRY, CDR2 SYGVKD. After removal of 4 bases from V and 6 bases from J, the junction contained 9 bases not matched to a gene. CDR3 loop: CAISGLVGGGNEQFF. The CDR3 DNA reads as TGTGCCATCAGTGGTCTCGTTGGCGGGGGCAATGAGCAGTTCTTC.

A single count supports this clone. J is TRBJ1-2 and V is TRBV25-1; 7 nucleotides agree with TRBD1. This CDR3 spans 14 amino acids. Losses at the gene ends were 5 bases for V and 4 bases for J; bases not matched to a gene: 7. The germline gives CDR1 MGHDK, CDR2 SYGVNS. In nucleotides, the CDR3 is TGTGCCAGCAGTAGTCTCGGACAGGCCTATGGCTACACCTTC. Protein product: CASSSLGQAYGYTF.

The genes are TRBV2 and TRBJ2-1, with 12 nucleotides matching TRBD2. V was clipped by 9 bases and J by 8 bases; unmatched bases: 8. Germline V lookup: CDR1 SNHLY, CDR2 FYNNEI. The CDR3 runs to 14 residues. The CDR3 sequence: CARQFLAGGDEQFF. DNA of the CDR3: TGTGCCAGACAGTTTCTAGCGGGGGGGGATGAGCAGTTCTTC.

The chain combines TRBV6-5 with TRBJ1-4; D is uncertain. V shed 0 bases and J shed 7 bases, with 12 bases lying between them. There are 15 residues in the CDR3. CDR1 and CDR2 from the germline V gene are MNHEY and SVGAGI. The CDR3 protein is CASSYSGTAGEKLFF. The CDR3 nucleotides read TGTGCCAGCAGTTACTCGGGCACGGCGGGTGAAAAACTGTTTTTT.

This rearrangement joins TRBV3-1 (or the pseudogene TRBV3-2) to TRBJ1-6, with D perhaps TRBD1 (5 bases). V was clipped by 2 bases and J by 10 bases, with 15 bases between them. Germline V gives CDR1 LGHDT, CDR2 YNNKEL (reference sequence). This CDR3 region has 15 residues. The CDR3 region has the DNA TGTGCCAGCAGCCAATTGTACCAGGGCGGCTCACCCCTCCACTTT. Its protein product is CASSQLYQGGSPLHF.

The chain uses TRBV12-2 and TRBJ2-1; the D call TRBD1 from the table was never checked on the DNA. TRBV12-2 is a pseudogene segment. The CDR3 sequence is 19 residues long. This chain's CDR3 is CASRLAVPGTGIIDNEQFF. DNA for the CDR3: TGTGCAAGTCGCTTAGCCGTCCCCGGGACAGGTATTATCGACAATGAGCAGTTCTTC.

This clone came up once. CDR3: CASSLAVASYGYTF. In DNA, the CDR3 is TGTGCCAGCAGCCTGGCAGTGGCCAGCTATGGCTACACCTTC. The gene calls are TRBV11-2 and TRBJ1-2; D gene uncertain. Trimming removed 5 bases at V and 4 bases at J, with 14 bases between. The CDR3 is made up of 14 amino acids. The germline V gene has CDR1 SGHAT and CDR2 FQNNGV.

The chain couples TRBV29-1 to TRBJ2-1; no reliable D call. The V end lost 0 bases, the J end lost 1 base, and 10 bases lay between the germline ends. This CDR3 has 15 amino acids. CDR1 SQVTM and CDR2 ANQGSEA come from the germline V gene. The CDR3 region is CSVEETDKSYNEQFF. The CDR3, as DNA: TGCAGCGTTGAAGAGACCGACAAGTCCTACAATGAGCAGTTCTTC.